The present T cell receptor (beta chain) was sequenced within a study of shared clonotypes between healthy human individuals. Study results and limitations: Researchers sampled blood only, noting tissue repertoires likely differ.

CDR1 is MGHRA and CDR2 is YSYEKL in the germline V gene. CDR3 length: 15 amino acids. J was trimmed by 5 bases and V by 3 bases; bases with no gene match: 5. Points on this clone: Its antigen is as yet unknown.

Naive CD8 cells comprised CD45RO-negative, CCR7-positively selected cells, excluding terminally differentiated effector memory CD45RA+ cells. Libraries were prepared by immunoSEQ multiplex PCR; TCRdb keeps only in-frame clonotypes and omits some of them. This table holds some 2.1 million clones, about 95% found once. V and J are TRBV4-1 and TRBJ2-1; TRBD1 matches at 9 bases. The clonotype originates from a man aged 18 to 30 in good health. Material: naive CD8+ T cells sorted from blood. The chain's CDR3 is CASSHDGTGNNEQFF. CDR3 nucleotide sequence: TGCGCCAGCAGCCACGACGGGACAGGGAACAATGAGCAGTTCTTC.